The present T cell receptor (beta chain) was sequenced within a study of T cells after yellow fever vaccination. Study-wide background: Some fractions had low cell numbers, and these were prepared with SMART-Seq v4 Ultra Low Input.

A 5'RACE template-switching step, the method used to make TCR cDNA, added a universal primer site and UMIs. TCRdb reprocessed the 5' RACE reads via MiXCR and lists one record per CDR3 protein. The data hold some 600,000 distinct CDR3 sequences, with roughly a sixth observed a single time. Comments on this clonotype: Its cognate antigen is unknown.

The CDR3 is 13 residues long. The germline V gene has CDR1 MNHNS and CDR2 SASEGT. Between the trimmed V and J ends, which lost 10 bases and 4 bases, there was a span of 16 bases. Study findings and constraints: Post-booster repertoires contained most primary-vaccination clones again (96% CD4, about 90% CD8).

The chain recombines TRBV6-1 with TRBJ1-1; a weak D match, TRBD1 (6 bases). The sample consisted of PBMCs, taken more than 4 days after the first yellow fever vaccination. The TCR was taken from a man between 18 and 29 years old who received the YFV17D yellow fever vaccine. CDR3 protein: CATQQGWSTEAFF. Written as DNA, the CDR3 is TGTGCCACCCAACAGGGATGGAGCACTGAAGCTTTCTTT.